This T cell receptor (beta chain) is drawn from a study of blood T cell repertoires in COVID-19. This clone was observed a handful of times. V was trimmed by 5 bases and J by 4 bases, leaving 16 bases between them. CDR1 is SQVTM, CDR2 ANQGSEA, per germline. CDR3 size: 14 residues. Generated by immunoSEQ multiplex PCR, the TCRdb table keeps only in-frame clones and is missing some. The repertoire consists of 150,000 to 200,000 clones, with 70% to 90% occurring once and the leading ten covering just over 2.5%. The TCR sequence derives from a woman older than 75 with COVID-19, enrolled during active disease. The chain uses TRBV29-1 and TRBJ2-3; tentatively, D is TRBD2 (5 bases). The sequenced material came from peripheral blood. CDR3 protein: CSVSAVAFADTQYF. The CDR3 nucleotides read TGCAGCGTTTCTGCGGTAGCGTTTGCAGATACGCAGTATTTT.